This TCR beta chain derives from a study of T cells in localized non-small cell lung cancer (dated by TCRdb to 2018 to 2021). Background for the entire study: T cell repertoires of fewer than 250 early-stage NSCLC patients were analyzed, with tumors being compared against uninvolved tumor-adjacent lungs. The cohort comprised 200 to 300 treatment-naïve NSCLC patients with resected, localized lung tumors. NSCLC patients had a mean age of approximately 70 years, and about 140 were male and around 110 female.

Measured from the cysteine to the phenylalanine, the CDR3 is 14 residues long. Here the CDR3 DNA is all that survives: 42 bases in frame from base 1. The germline V gene sets CDR1 to SGHVS and CDR2 to FQNEAQ. A distance of 9 bases separates the germline ends of V and J, which lose 0 bases and 6 bases respectively. Broader findings and caveats from the paper: Because the study design was exploratory, TCR variables were selected using unadjusted p-values without false-discovery rate correction. A median of about 55 of the top 100 tumor clones were detected in paired uninvolved adjacent lung, and some 29 of these tumor clones were also found among the top 100 clones of the paired uninvolved adjacent lung. Higher blood T cell density associated with longer overall survival, while higher adjacent-lung clonality associated with shorter survival. Because multi-region sequencing of the tumors was not done, intratumor heterogeneity could not be ruled out. Uninvolved tumor-adjacent lung showed the highest T cell clonality, higher than tumor, which suggests more focused antigenic responses in the uninvolved tumor-adjacent lung.

Note on this clone: What this receptor recognizes is not known. No much larger clonotype is one base removed from it; base qualities were not supplied.

At diagnosis, tumor, uninvolved tumor-adjacent lung and peripheral blood were collected and then preserved as a mix of FFPE and fresh-frozen material. Blood samples were analyzed as peripheral blood mononuclear cells for TCR repertoire profiling. TCR beta CDR3 regions were sequenced from DNA using the immunoSEQ Assay. In the paper's pipeline: To compute T cell density, TCR beta template counts were normalized to usable DNA, which was estimated by amplifying housekeeping genes. Richness was estimated using the preseqR package, with extrapolation to 400,000 templates for PBMC samples and to 120,000 templates for tissue samples. Clonality was defined by subtracting Pielou's evenness from one. Differential abundance testing on productive amino-acid clonotypes, with a minimum total count of 5 and an alpha of 0.1, was used to identify tissue-enriched TCRs. The Jaccard Index and the Morisita Overlap Index were used to measure how much the repertoires overlapped between compartments. GLIPH grouped TCR beta CDR3s together with public tetramer-defined viral CDR3s, and a viral motif had to include at least three viral sequences and show V-gene enrichment. Sourced from immuneACCESS, this table was stored by TCRdb with only in-frame sequences that have V and J called. A share of the clones is absent; for the studies checked, an unresolved V gene accounts for under half, and the remainder has no known explanation. V and J calls and clone size are those listed in that table; D and trimming were worked out from the DNA. The sample contains 30,000 to 35,000 clones, 93% of them found a single time. Jointly, the top ten make up roughly 8.2% of the sample.

The V and J segments used are TRBV7-8 and TRBJ1-5; the D gene is not confidently resolved. The sequence came from an older female donor with stage I lung adenocarcinoma. Sample: peripheral blood, taken before any cancer treatment. This receptor has the CDR3 CASSLAPGSQPQHF. Here is the DNA: TGTGCCAGCAGCTTAGCCCCGGGAAGTCAGCCCCAGCATTTT.